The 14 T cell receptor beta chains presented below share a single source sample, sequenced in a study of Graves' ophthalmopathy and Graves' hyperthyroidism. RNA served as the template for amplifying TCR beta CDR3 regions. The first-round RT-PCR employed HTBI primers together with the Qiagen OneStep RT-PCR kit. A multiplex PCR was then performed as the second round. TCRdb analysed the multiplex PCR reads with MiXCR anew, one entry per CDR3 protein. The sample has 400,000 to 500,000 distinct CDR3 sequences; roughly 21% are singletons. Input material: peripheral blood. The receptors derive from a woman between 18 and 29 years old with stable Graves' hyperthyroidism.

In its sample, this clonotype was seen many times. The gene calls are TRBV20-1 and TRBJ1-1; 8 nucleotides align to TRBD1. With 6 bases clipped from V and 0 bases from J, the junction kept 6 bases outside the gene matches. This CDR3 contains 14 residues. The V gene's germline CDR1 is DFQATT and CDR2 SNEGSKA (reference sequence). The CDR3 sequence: CSADDRGLNTEAFF. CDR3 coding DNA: TGCAGTGCAGACGACAGGGGTTTGAACACTGAAGCTTTCTTT.

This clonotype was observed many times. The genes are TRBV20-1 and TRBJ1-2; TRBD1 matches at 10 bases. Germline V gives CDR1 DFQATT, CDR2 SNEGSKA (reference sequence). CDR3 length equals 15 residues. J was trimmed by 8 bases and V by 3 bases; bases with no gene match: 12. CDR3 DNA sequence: TGCAGTGCTAGCATCCGGGACAGGGGAGTTGGGGGCTACACCTTC. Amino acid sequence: CSASIRDRGVGGYTF.

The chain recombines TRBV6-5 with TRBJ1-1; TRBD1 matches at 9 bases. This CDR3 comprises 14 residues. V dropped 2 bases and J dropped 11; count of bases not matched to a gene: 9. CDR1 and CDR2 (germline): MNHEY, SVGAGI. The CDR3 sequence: CASSYGWDRVRAFF. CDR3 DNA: TGTGCCAGCAGTTACGGATGGGACAGGGTGCGCGCTTTCTTT.

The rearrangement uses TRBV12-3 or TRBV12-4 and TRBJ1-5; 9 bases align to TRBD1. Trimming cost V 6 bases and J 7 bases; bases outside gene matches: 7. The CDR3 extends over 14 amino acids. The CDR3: CASSMDRGDQPQHF. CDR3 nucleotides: TGTGCCAGCAGCATGGACAGGGGAGACCAGCCCCAGCATTTT.

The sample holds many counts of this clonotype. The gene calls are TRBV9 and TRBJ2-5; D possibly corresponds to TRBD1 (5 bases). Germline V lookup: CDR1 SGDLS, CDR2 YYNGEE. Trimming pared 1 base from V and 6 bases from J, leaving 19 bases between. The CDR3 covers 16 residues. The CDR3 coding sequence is TGTGCCAGCAGCGTATCGGCGAACGGAAGGGGAAAGACCCAGTACTTC. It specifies CASSVSANGRGKTQYF.

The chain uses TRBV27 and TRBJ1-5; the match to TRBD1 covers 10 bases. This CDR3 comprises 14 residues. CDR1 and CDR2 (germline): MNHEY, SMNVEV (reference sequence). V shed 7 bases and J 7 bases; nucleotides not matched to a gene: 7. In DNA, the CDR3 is TGTGCCAGCAAGGGACAGGGGATGGTACAGCCCCAGCATTTT. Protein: CASKGQGMVQPQHF.

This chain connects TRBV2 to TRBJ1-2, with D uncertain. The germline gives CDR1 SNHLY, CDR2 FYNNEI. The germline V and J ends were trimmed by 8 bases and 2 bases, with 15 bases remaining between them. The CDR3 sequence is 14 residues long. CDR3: CASPREGLNYGYTF. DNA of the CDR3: TGTGCCAGCCCCCGAGAAGGATTGAACTATGGCTACACCTTC.

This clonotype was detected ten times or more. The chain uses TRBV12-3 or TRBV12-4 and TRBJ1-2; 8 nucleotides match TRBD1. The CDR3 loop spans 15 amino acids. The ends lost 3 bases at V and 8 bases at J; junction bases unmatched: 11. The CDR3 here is CASSFFGQGQEGYTF. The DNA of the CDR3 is TGTGCCAGCAGTTTCTTCGGCCAGGGACAGGAAGGCTACACCTTC.

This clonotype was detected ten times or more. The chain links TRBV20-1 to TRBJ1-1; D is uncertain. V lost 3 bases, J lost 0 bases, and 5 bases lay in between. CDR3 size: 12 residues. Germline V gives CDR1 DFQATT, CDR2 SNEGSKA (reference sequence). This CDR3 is CSARVLNTEAFF. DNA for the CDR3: TGCAGTGCTAGGGTACTGAACACTGAAGCTTTCTTT.

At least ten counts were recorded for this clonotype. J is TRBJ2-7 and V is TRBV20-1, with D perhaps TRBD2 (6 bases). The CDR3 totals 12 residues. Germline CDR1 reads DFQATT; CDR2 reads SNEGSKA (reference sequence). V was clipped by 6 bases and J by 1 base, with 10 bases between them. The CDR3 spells CSAQTSSYEQYF. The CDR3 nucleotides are TGCAGTGCGCAGACTAGTTCCTACGAGCAGTACTTC.

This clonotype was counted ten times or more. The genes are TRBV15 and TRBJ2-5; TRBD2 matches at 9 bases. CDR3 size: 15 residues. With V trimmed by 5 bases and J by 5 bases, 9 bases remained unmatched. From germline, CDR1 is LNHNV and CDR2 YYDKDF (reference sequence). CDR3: CATSWLTSGEETQYF. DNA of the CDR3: TGTGCCACCAGCTGGCTGACTAGCGGCGAGGAGACCCAGTACTTC.

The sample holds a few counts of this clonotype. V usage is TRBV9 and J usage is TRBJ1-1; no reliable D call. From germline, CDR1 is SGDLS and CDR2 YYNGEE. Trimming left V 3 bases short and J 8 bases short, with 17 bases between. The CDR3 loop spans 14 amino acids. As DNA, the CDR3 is TGTGCCAGCAGCGCCAGTCCCGTGGGGAAGGAAGCTTTCTTT. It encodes CASSASPVGKEAFF.

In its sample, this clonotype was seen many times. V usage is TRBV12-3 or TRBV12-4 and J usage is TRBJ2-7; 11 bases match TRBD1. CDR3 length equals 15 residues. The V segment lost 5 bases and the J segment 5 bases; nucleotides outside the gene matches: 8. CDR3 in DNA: TGTGCCAGCAGTCTCAGGACAGGGGGCTTCGACGAGCAGTACTTC. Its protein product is CASSLRTGGFDEQYF.

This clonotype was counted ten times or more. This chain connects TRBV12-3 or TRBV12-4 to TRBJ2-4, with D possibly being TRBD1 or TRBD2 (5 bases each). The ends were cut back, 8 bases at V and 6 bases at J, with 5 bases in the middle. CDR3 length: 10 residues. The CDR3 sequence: CASGGNIQYF. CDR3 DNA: TGTGCCAGCGGGGGAAACATTCAGTACTTC.